This entry lists 21 T cell receptor beta chains sequenced from one sample in a study of T cells after yellow fever vaccination. MiXCR was run by TCRdb on the 5' RACE reads, yielding one entry per CDR3 protein. The sample holds 450,000 to 550,000 distinct CDR3 sequences; around a fifth are singletons and the top ten take about a sixth. The material sequenced was PBMCs, taken 20 to 25 days after the first yellow fever vaccination. The receptors originated from a man aged 18 to 30 who received the YFV17D yellow fever vaccine.

This clonotype was detected a few times. The V call is TRBV12-3 or TRBV12-4, the J call TRBJ2-7, with D possibly being TRBD1 (6 bases). The V end lost 7 bases, the J end lost 3 bases, and 19 bases lay between the germline ends. This CDR3 is built from 15 residues. The CDR3: CASNEGFGGLYEQYF. The CDR3 nucleotides read TGTGCCAGCAACGAAGGATTTGGGGGCCTCTACGAGCAGTACTTC.

This sequence joins TRBV2 and TRBJ1-1; no firm D call. Deletions cut 4 bases from V and 8 bases from J, with 14 bases between. This CDR3 is built from 13 residues. The germline V gene encodes CDR1 SNHLY and CDR2 FYNNEI. CDR3 DNA sequence: TGTGCCAGCAGTGTCGGCGGCGAGGGAGAAGCTTTCTTT. This translates into CASSVGGEGEAFF. The entire variable domain, with the rest obtained from reference TRBV2 and TRBJ1-1, is as follows: EPEVTQTPSHQVTQMGQEVILRCVPISNHLYFYWYRQILGQKVEFLVSFYNNEISEKSEIFDDQFSVERPDGSNFTLKIRSTKLEDSAMYFCASSVGGEGEAFFGQGTRLTVV.

In its sample, this clonotype was seen a few times. This chain joins TRBV6-1 and TRBJ1-1, with 7 bases identical to TRBD1. CDR3 length: 16 amino acids. CDR1 is MNHNS, CDR2 SASEGT, per germline. Trimming at V came to 6 bases and at J to 1 base, leaving 11 bases not matched to a gene. The CDR3 region is CASSDPKTGPNTEAFF. DNA for the CDR3: TGTGCCAGCAGCGACCCTAAGACAGGGCCGAACACTGAAGCTTTCTTT.

The chain combines TRBV7-2 with TRBJ1-4, with 9 bases aligning to TRBD1. This CDR3 has 14 residues. Germline lookup yields CDR1 SGHTA and CDR2 FQGNSA. The J segment lost 8 bases and the V segment lost 4 bases, leaving 5 bases of the junction unmatched. CDR3 sequence: CASSSQGAQEKLFF. The DNA of the CDR3 is TGTGCCAGCAGCTCACAGGGGGCCCAGGAAAAACTGTTTTTT. Based on the CDR3 plus reference TRBV7-2 and TRBJ1-4, the full variable domain is GAGVSQSPSNKVTEKGKDVELRCDPISGHTALYWYRQSLGQGLEFLIYFQGNSAPDKSGLPSDRFSAERTGGSVSTLTIQRTQQEDSAVYLCASSSQGAQEKLFFGSGTQLSVL.

This clonotype came up a few times. This chain joins TRBV10-1 and TRBJ2-4; 7 positions agree with TRBD2. Germline-derived CDR1 and CDR2 are WNHNN and SYGVQD (reference sequence). The CDR3 extends over 14 amino acids. With 4 bases clipped from V and 1 base from J, the junction kept 1 base outside the gene matches. The CDR3 here is CASSGEGAKNIQYF. CDR3 DNA: TGCGCCAGCAGTGGGGAGGGGGCCAAAAACATTCAGTACTTC.

Remarks on this clonotype: One end of the junction is discordant with germline, which a read error may explain. The V gene is TRBV9, the J gene TRBJ2-1, with a tentative D call TRBD2 (6 bases). Germline values: CDR1 SGDLS, CDR2 YYNGEE. The CDR3 is made up of 14 amino acids. The CDR3 nucleotides read TGTGCCAGCAGCGTAGGCGGGAAATACAATGAGCAGCTCTTC. This gives the protein CASSVGGKYNEQLF.

This clonotype has only a few counts. CDR3: CASSSMAGNRHTQYF. Written as DNA, the CDR3 is TGTGCCAGCAGCTCTATGGCTGGGAATCGCCATACGCAGTATTTT. The V and J genes are TRBV7-6 and TRBJ2-3; D remains unclear. Looked up from germline, CDR1 is SGHVS and CDR2 is FNYEAQ. The CDR3 runs to 15 residues. Trimming took off 4 bases at V and 7 bases at J, with 18 bases between the two ends.

This chain uses TRBV7-9 with TRBJ1-2, with D perhaps matching TRBD1 (5 bases). The length of the CDR3 is 15 residues. The V gene lost 3 bases and the J gene lost 2 bases, with 13 bases spanning the gap. Germline V gene lookup returns CDR1 SEHNR and CDR2 FQNEAQ (reference sequence). In DNA, the CDR3 is TGTGCCAGCAGCTTGAATGACAGACCAAACTATGGCTACACCTTC. This codes for CASSLNDRPNYGYTF.

V usage is TRBV29-1 and J usage is TRBJ2-3; D call uncertain. The germline V and J ends were trimmed by 4 bases and 2 bases, with 10 bases remaining between them. Germline CDR1 reads SQVTM; CDR2 reads ANQGSEA. The CDR3 contains 13 residues. CDR3 DNA sequence: TGCAGCGTTGCTGTAGGGCACACAGATACGCAGTATTTT. Protein product: CSVAVGHTDTQYF.

Only a few counts were recorded for this clonotype. V usage is TRBV11-1 and J usage is TRBJ2-5, with D perhaps given as TRBD1 or TRBD2 (5 bases each). V dropped 3 bases and J dropped 4 bases, with 15 bases sitting between them. The germline CDR1 and CDR2 sequences are SGHAT and FQDESV (reference sequence). This CDR3 is 15 amino acids long. CDR3 sequence: CASSFDTRGAETQYF. Written as DNA, the CDR3 is TGTGCCAGCAGCTTCGACACGCGAGGGGCAGAGACCCAGTACTTC.

This clonotype was picked up a small number of times. CDR3 bases: TGTGCCAGCAGTCCTACTGATCAGCCCCAGCATTTT. Translating gives CASSPTDQPQHF. This chain connects TRBV2 to TRBJ1-5; D unclear. V dropped 5 bases and J dropped 5 bases, with 7 bases sitting between them. CDR3 length: 12 residues. Germline CDR1 reads SNHLY; CDR2 reads FYNNEI. Full variable domain (missing parts from reference TRBV2 and TRBJ1-5): EPEVTQTPSHQVTQMGQEVILRCVPISNHLYFYWYRQILGQKVEFLVSFYNNEISEKSEIFDDQFSVERPDGSNFTLKIRSTKLEDSAMYFCASSPTDQPQHFGDGTRLSIL.

This clonotype has more than one count but fewer than ten. V and J are TRBV5-1 and TRBJ1-1; D not certain. The length of the CDR3 is 14 residues. Germline lookup yields CDR1 SGHRS and CDR2 YFSETQ. Trimming pared 2 bases from V and 4 bases from J, leaving 12 bases between. In DNA form, the CDR3 reads TGCGCCAGCAGCTTAAATGAAGGAGGCACTGAAGCTTTCTTT. Its translation is CASSLNEGGTEAFF. The full variable domain, with the rest looked up from reference TRBV5-1 and TRBJ1-1, is KAGVTQTPRYLIKTRGQQVTLSCSPISGHRSVSWYQQTPGQGLQFLFEYFSETQRNKGNFPGRFSGRQFSNSRSEMNVSTLELGDSALYLCASSLNEGGTEAFFGQGTRLTVV.

The chain recombines TRBV11-2 with TRBJ2-5; weak D call: TRBD2 (7 bases). There are 18 residues in the CDR3. Germline assignment: CDR1 SGHAT and CDR2 FQNNGV. Trimming took 0 bases from V and 1 from J, leaving 18 bases between them. CDR3 sequence reads: CASSLEVGGPRIQETQYF. DNA of the CDR3: TGTGCCAGCAGCTTAGAGGTGGGGGGGCCGAGGATCCAAGAGACCCAGTACTTC.

This chain joins TRBV10-3 and TRBJ1-4; D ambiguous. Trimming left V 5 bases short and J 4 bases short, with 5 bases between. This CDR3 region has 12 residues. The germline V gene encodes CDR1 ENHRY and CDR2 SYGVKD. CDR3 region: CAISTDNEKLFF. CDR3 nucleotide sequence: TGTGCCATCAGTACAGATAATGAAAAACTGTTTTTT.

This clonotype was observed at least ten times. This chain joins TRBV5-1 and TRBJ1-5; D gene ambiguous. CDR1 is SGHRS, CDR2 YFSETQ, per germline. V lost 0 bases and J 5 bases, leaving 12 bases between the germline ends. The CDR3 spans 15 residues. The CDR3 nucleotides read TGCGCCAGCAGCTTGGAGGGTTCCGGGGATCAGCCCCAGCATTTT. Residues: CASSLEGSGDQPQHF.

This clonotype has a handful of counts. V and J are TRBV29-1 and TRBJ2-2; D is possibly TRBD2 (6 bases). Germline values: CDR1 SQVTM, CDR2 ANQGSEA. The V and J ends lost 5 bases and 6 bases respectively, with 7 bases between them. This CDR3 contains 11 residues. The DNA of the CDR3 is TGCAGCGTTCGGGACTCCGGGGAGCTGTTTTTT. Translated: CSVRDSGELFF.

This clonotype appeared a few times. This chain uses TRBV6-5 with TRBJ1-5; D perhaps matches TRBD1 (5 bases). The V and J ends lost 1 base and 3 bases respectively, with 10 bases between them. Germline CDR1 MNHEY, CDR2 SVGAGI. The CDR3 loop spans 15 amino acids. The CDR3 sequence: CASSYFGGDNQPQHF. The CDR3 DNA is TGTGCCAGCAGTTACTTCGGGGGGGACAATCAGCCCCAGCATTTT.

This chain links TRBV12-3 or TRBV12-4 with TRBJ2-1, with 10 nucleotides matching TRBD1. The V and J ends lost 5 bases and 1 base, in that order; junction bases with no gene match: 8. This CDR3 contains 17 residues. CDR3 sequence reads: CASSRRDRGQSYNEQFF. CDR3 nucleotides: TGTGCCAGCAGTCGTCGCGACAGGGGGCAGTCCTACAATGAGCAGTTCTTC.

V is TRBV12-3 or TRBV12-4 and J is TRBJ2-5, with 7 bases aligning to TRBD2. V lost 6 bases, J lost 5 bases, and 12 bases stayed unmatched. The CDR3 runs to 15 residues. The CDR3 sequence: CASSGTKVRQETQYF. The CDR3 nucleotides read TGTGCCAGCAGCGGGACTAAGGTTCGTCAGGAGACCCAGTACTTC.

The J gene is TRBJ2-7, the V gene TRBV20-1; D remains ambiguous. Trimming stripped 1 base from V and 1 base from J, with 5 bases between. Germline V lookup: CDR1 DFQATT, CDR2 SNEGSKA (reference sequence). The CDR3 is 12 residues long. The CDR3 sequence: CSARGLSYEQYF. The CDR3 DNA is TGCAGTGCTAGAGGTCTGTCCTACGAGCAGTACTTC.

This chain connects TRBV7-2 to TRBJ2-2; D not resolved. Per germline, CDR1 SGHTA and CDR2 FQGNSA. CDR3 length: 15 amino acids. V lost 1 base and J 5 bases, leaving 11 bases between the germline ends. The CDR3 here is CASSLVGQATGELFF. The CDR3 DNA follows: TGTGCCAGCAGCTTAGTTGGGCAGGCGACCGGGGAGCTGTTTTTT.